This T cell receptor beta chain was recovered during a study of T cells after yellow fever vaccination. Looking at the study overall: Researchers used SMART-Seq v4 Ultra Low Input to prepare fractions that had low cell numbers.

Study-wide results and limits: Reappearance after the booster was seen for most primary-vaccination clones, at 96% CD4 and roughly 90% CD8. High-abundance clonotypes from the bulk population could contaminate FACS-sorted repertoires.

TCRdb independently ran MiXCR on the 5' RACE reads; one entry per CDR3 protein. The table records some 250,000 distinct CDR3 sequences, roughly 7.2% of them present only once. This clonotype was picked up a small number of times. Its specificity is unknown. The CDR3 sequence is 13 residues long. V was shortened by 6 bases and J by 9 bases, with 15 bases between the two germline ends. The sequences come from CD4+ T cells sorted from PBMCs, collected 15 days after the yellow fever booster vaccination. This clonotype was sampled from a man younger than 45 who received the YFV17D yellow fever vaccine. This chain links TRBV12-3 or TRBV12-4 with TRBJ2-1; D is perhaps TRBD2 (5 bases). CDR3 sequence: CASSAAYRGEQFF. For the CDR3, the DNA is TGTGCCAGCAGCGCTGCCTACCGGGGTGAGCAGTTCTTC.